The next 2 T cell receptor beta chains were all read from a single sample in a study of tumor and adjacent non-tumor tissue in lung cancer. A modified ARM-PCR protocol with three rounds of nested PCR amplified TCRbeta. TCRdb re-derived calls from the multiplex PCR reads in MiXCR, one entry per CDR3 protein. The sample includes roughly 69,000 distinct CDR3 sequences, more than 65% of them seen just once. RNA was extracted from bulk tissue without any cell sorting. This non-tumor lung sample came from over 3 cm beyond the tumor edge. Sequences were obtained from distant non-tumor lung tissue. These receptors were taken from a man in his fifties or sixties with non-small cell lung cancer.

As regards this clonotype: The CDR3 does not end in the conserved phenylalanine or tryptophan, so this is likely a read error. V gene TRBV24-1 combines with J gene TRBJ2-1; 7 positions match TRBD2. The CDR3 loop spans 16 amino acids. Germline V gene data show CDR1 as KGHDR and CDR2 as SFDVKD. The CDR3 bases are TGTGTCACCAGTGATTTAAGCGGGAACTCCTACAATGAGCAGTTCTTG. It translates to CVTSDLSGNSYNEQFL.

The V gene is TRBV29-1, the J gene TRBJ2-1; 10 positions agree with TRBD1. The ends lost 5 bases at V and 10 bases at J; junction bases unmatched: 11. Germline V gene data show CDR1 as SQVTM and CDR2 as ANQGSEA. This CDR3 region has 14 residues. The CDR3 is CSVQGQGTASEQFF. The CDR3 region has the DNA TGCAGCGTTCAGGGACAGGGGACGGCCAGCGAGCAGTTCTTC.